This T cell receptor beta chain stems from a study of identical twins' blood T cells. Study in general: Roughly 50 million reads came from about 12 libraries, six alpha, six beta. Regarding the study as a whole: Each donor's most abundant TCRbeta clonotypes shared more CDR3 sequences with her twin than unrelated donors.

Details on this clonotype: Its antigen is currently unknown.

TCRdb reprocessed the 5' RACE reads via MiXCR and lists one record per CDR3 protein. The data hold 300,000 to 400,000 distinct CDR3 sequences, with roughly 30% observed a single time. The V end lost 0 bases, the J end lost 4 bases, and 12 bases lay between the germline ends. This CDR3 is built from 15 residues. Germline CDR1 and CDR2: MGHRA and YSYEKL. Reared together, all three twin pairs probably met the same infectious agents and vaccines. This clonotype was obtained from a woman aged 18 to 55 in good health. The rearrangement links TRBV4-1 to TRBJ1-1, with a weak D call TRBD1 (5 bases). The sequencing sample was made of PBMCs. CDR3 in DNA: TGCGCCAGCAGCCAAGAGTCGGGGCTGAGCACTGAAGCTTTCTTT. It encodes CASSQESGLSTEAFF.